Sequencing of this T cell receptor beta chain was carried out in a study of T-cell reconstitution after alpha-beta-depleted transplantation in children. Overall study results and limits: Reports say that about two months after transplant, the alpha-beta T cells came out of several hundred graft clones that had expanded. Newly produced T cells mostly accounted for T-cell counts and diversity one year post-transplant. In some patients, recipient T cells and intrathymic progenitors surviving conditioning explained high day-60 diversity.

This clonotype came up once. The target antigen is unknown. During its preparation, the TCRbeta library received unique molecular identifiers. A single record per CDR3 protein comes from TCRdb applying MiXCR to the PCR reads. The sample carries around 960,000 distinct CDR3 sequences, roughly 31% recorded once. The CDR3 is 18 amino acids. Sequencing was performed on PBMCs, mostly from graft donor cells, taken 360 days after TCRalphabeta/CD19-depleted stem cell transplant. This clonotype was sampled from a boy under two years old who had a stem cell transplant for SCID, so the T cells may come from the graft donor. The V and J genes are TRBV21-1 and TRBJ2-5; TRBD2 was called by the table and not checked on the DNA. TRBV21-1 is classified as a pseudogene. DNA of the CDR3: TGTGCCAGCAGCAATGTTTGTCTAGCGGGGGGGCCTCCCGAGACCCAGTACTTC. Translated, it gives CASSNVCLAGGPPETQYF.